The TCR beta chain under discussion was sequenced for a study of blood T cells in healthy people across ages. V shed 4 bases and J shed 8 bases, with 11 bases lying between them. The CDR3 is made up of 12 amino acids. The germline V gene encodes CDR1 KGHSH and CDR2 LQKENI. This clonotype was counted between two and nine times. It was with a sample-barcoded 5' primer and a J-beta primer mix that a second PCR of roughly 7 to 12 cycles was run. Each CDR3 protein gets one entry after TCRdb re-called the 5' RACE reads with MiXCR. In the table there are about 1.7 million distinct CDR3 sequences, 28% of which are singletons.

The sequence came from a woman in her thirties in good health. The source material was blood. The chain combines TRBV18 with TRBJ1-2, with D unresolved. The CDR3 sequence: CASSQGEEGYTF. DNA for the CDR3: TGTGCCAGCTCACAGGGCGAAGAAGGCTACACCTTC.